Here is one T cell receptor (beta chain) with its context. This specimen belongs to a study of CD8 T cells in Susac syndrome. RNA was extracted with the RNeasy kit, and a quantity of 0.5 to 1 ug was reverse transcribed using random hexamers. MiXCR, applied by TCRdb to the immunoSEQ multiplex PCR reads, yields one record per CDR3 protein. The sample includes more than 200,000 distinct CDR3 sequences, around 93% of them seen just once. The V and J ends lost 8 bases and 9 bases, in that order; junction bases with no gene match: 11. The CDR3 is made up of 15 amino acids. CDR1 and CDR2 (germline): LNHDA, SQIVND (reference sequence).

This receptor was taken from a human donor with multiple sclerosis. Sequencing was carried out using CD4+ T cells from PBMCs. This chain joins TRBV19 and TRBJ2-1, with 12 bases that match TRBD2. The CDR3 nucleotides are TGTGCCAGTCATATGACTAGCGGGAGTATGGGTGAGCAGTTCTTC. Translating gives CASHMTSGSMGEQFF.